The rows below give T cell receptor beta chains drawn from one sample of a study of blood T cell repertoires in COVID-19. TCRdb's copy holds only in-frame clones and misses some; the assay was immunoSEQ multiplex PCR. Altogether roughly 150,000 clones are present, around 85% being singletons, with the ten largest covering more than 2%. The specimen sequenced was peripheral blood. These receptors all stem from a woman aged 70-85 years with acute or convalescent COVID-19. Each CDR3 is given with its conserved first and last residue.

TRBV10-3	TRBJ2-1	CAISPGQGLYEQFF
TRBV7-2	TRBJ2-1	CASSPGGAYNEQFF
TRBV9	TRBJ2-2	CASSYRVYTGELFF
TRBV7-3	TRBJ2-5	CASSLTLGGLETQYF
TRBV7-3	TRBJ1-1	CASSLSGGNTEAFF
TRBV7-9	TRBJ2-3	CASSQPGTLSTDTQYF
TRBV6-6	TRBJ2-7	CASRDSGGAAYEQYF
TRBV6-1	TRBJ1-2	CASSESGTGSYGYTF
TRBV21-1	TRBJ1-5	CASSKAMDRKNQPQHF
TRBV19	TRBJ1-4	CASSIEWGIGGKLFF
TRBV24-1	TRBJ2-3	CATSDRTSVTDTQYF
TRBV7-2	TRBJ1-1	CASSLRQGATEAFF
TRBV27	TRBJ1-5	CASSLEGLRDQPQHF
TRBV7-7	TRBJ2-7	CASSLEWGPSYEQYF
TRBV7-8	TRBJ2-5	CASNLRLGSPGLEETQYF
TRBV7-9	TRBJ1-1	CASSLAEANTEAFF
TRBV5-1	TRBJ1-2	CASSSGVGSHYGYTF
TRBV30	TRBJ1-1	CAWSVRGRHTEAFF
TRBV7-2	TRBJ1-1	CASSKQGAPNTEAFF
TRBV6-6	TRBJ2-1	CASRNPRGGNEQFF
TRBV7-2	TRBJ1-1	CASSYRTGTGTEAFF
TRBV6-4	TRBJ1-4	CASSDSHGPGEKLFF
TRBV2	TRBJ2-1	CASSSRTEKYNEQFF
TRBV10-2	TRBJ1-5	CASSADRGRQPQHF